This T cell receptor (beta chain) was sequenced for a study of blood T cell repertoires in COVID-19. The CDR3 contains 16 residues. Germline V gene sequence: CDR1 SGHAT, CDR2 FQNNGV. V was cut by 5 bases and J by 3 bases, with 19 bases left in between. The table came from immunoSEQ multiplex PCR; TCRdb's copy has only in-frame clones and leaves some out. This sample has under 65,000 clones, with roughly four fifths found just once. Seattle's enrolled individuals joined amid active infection and were then monitored longitudinally. The receptor comes from a man between 60 and 70 years old with COVID-19, enrolled during active disease. V is TRBV11-2 and J is TRBJ1-2; tentative D call: TRBD1 (6 bases). The sample taken for sequencing was peripheral blood. As DNA, the CDR3 is TGTGCCAGCAGCCCCAAAACAGGGTGGTTGGACTATGGCTACACCTTC. Amino acid sequence: CASSPKTGWLDYGYTF.